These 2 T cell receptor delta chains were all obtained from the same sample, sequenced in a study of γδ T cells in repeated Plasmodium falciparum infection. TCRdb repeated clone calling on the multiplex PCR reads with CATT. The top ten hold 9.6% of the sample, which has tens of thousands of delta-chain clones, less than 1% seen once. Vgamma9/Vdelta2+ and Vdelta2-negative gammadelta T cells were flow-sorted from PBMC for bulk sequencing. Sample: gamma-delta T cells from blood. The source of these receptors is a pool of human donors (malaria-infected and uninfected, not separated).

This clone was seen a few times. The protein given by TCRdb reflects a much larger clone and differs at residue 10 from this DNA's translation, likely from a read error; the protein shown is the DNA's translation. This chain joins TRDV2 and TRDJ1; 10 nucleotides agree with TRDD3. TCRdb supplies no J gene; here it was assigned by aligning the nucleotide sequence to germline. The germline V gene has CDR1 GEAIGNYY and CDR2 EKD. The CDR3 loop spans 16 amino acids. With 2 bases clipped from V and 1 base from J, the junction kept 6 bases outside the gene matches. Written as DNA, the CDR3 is TGTGCCTGTGACAAACTGGGGGATGGTTGCACCGATAAACTCATCTTT. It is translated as CACDKLGDGCTDKLIF.

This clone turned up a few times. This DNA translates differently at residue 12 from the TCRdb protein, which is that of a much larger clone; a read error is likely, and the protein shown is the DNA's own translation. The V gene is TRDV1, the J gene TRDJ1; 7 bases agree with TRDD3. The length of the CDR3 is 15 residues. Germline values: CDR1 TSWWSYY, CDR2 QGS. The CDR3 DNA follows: TGTGCTCTTGGGGAAGTAGAGGGATACACCGATGAACTCATCTTT. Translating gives CALGEVEGYTDELIF.